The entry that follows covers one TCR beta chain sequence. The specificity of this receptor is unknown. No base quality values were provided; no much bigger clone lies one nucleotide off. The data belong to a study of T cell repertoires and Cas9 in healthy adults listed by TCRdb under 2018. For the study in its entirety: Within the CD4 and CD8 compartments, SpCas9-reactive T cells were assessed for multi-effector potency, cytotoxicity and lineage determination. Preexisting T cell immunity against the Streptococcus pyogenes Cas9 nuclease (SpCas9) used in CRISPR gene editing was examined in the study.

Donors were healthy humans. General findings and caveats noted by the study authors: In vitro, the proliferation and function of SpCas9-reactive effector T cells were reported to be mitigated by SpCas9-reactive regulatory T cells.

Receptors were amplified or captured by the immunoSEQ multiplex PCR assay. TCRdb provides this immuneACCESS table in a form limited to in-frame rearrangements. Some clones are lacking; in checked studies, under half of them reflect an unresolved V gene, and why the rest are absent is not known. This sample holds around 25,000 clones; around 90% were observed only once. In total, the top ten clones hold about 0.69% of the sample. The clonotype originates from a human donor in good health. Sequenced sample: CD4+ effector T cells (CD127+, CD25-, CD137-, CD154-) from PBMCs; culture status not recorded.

The CDR3: CASSMGTAQFF. The DNA reads TGTGCCAGTAGTATGGGTACAGCACAGTTCTTC. Recombination joined TRBV19 with TRBJ2-1; the D gene cannot be named for sure. V is clipped by 3 bases and J by 13 bases, and the sequence between their germline boundaries is 10 bases long. From its cysteine to its phenylalanine, the CDR3 spans 11 amino acids. The sequence is cut down to CDR3 DNA, 33 bases in frame from base 1. Reading the germline V gene (reference sequence) gives CDR1 LNHDA and CDR2 SQIVND. Outside the CDR3, residues come from the reference TRBV19 and TRBJ2-1 proteins, so the full variable domain is: DGGITQSPKYLFRKEGQNVTLSCEQNLNHDAMYWYRQDPGQGLRLIYYSQIVNDFQKGDIAEGYSVSREKKESFPLTVTSAQKNPTAFYLCASSMGTAQFFGPGTRLTVL.